The 25 T cell receptor beta chains given below trace back to one sample, sequenced in a study of blood T cell repertoires in COVID-19. Some clones are missing from TCRdb's copy, which holds only in-frame ones; the method was immunoSEQ multiplex PCR. This table holds about 390,000 clones, about 89% found once. Sequenced input: peripheral blood. The source is a woman in her fifties or sixties with COVID-19, enrolled during active disease.

J is TRBJ1-1 and V is TRBV5-6, with 8 positions matching TRBD1. V was clipped by 3 bases and J by 10 bases; unmatched bases: 17. The germline V gene encodes CDR1 SGHDT and CDR2 YYEEEE. This CDR3 is 16 amino acids long. The CDR3 sequence is CASSSLQGAGVSGAFF. In DNA, the CDR3 is TGTGCCAGCAGCTCACTCCAGGGGGCTGGGGTTAGCGGAGCTTTCTTT.

The chain has TRBV7-2 and TRBJ1-4; possible D gene TRBD1, 5 bases. Germline V gene data show CDR1 as SGHTA and CDR2 as FQGNSA. Trimming cost V 5 bases and J 0 bases, with 10 bases left between them. The CDR3 extends over 15 amino acids. CDR3 amino acids: CASSTYRTTNEKLFF. The CDR3 DNA reads as TGTGCCAGCAGCACCTACAGGACAACTAATGAAAAACTGTTTTTT.

There are a few counts of this clone. The chain is built from TRBV19 and TRBJ1-1; D might be TRBD1 (6 bases). Looked up from germline, CDR1 is LNHDA and CDR2 is SQIVND (reference sequence). The CDR3 covers 15 residues. Trimming removed 7 bases from V and 0 bases from J, with 15 bases in between. CDR3 residues: CASIGRGALNTEAFF. Here the CDR3 DNA reads TGTGCCAGTATCGGCCGGGGGGCCTTGAACACTGAAGCTTTCTTT. Full variable domain (rest looked up from reference TRBV19 and TRBJ1-1): DGGITQSPKYLFRKEGQNVTLSCEQNLNHDAMYWYRQDPGQGLRLIYYSQIVNDFQKGDIAEGYSVSREKKESFPLTVTSAQKNPTAFYLCASIGRGALNTEAFFGQGTRLTVV.

The DNA for the CDR3 is TGTGCCAGCAGTTATGGACAGGACCCCTACACCTTC. Translation: CASSYGQDPYTF. The rearrangement links TRBV6-1 to TRBJ1-2; 7 bases align to TRBD1. Germline CDR1 reads MNHNS; CDR2 reads SASEGT. Trimming cost V 5 bases and J 10 bases; bases outside gene matches: 7. The CDR3 is 12 amino acids.

As for this clone: Other DNA sequences in the same sample also yield this CDR3. This chain links TRBV18 with TRBJ1-1, with 7 positions matching TRBD1. Germline loops: CDR1 KGHSH, CDR2 LQKENI. The CDR3 runs to 14 residues. Trimming removed 2 bases from V and 4 bases from J; junction bases left unmatched: 4. In nucleotides, the CDR3 is TGTGCCAGCTCACCAACAGGGGAAGGCACTGAAGCTTTCTTT. This encodes CASSPTGEGTEAFF.

The V call is TRBV7-2, the J call TRBJ2-2; tentative D call: TRBD2 (6 bases). The germline gives CDR1 SGHTA, CDR2 FQGNSA. The CDR3 is made up of 14 amino acids. V was shortened by 6 bases and J by 6 bases, with 14 bases between the two germline ends. CDR3 amino acids: CASRRDFPSGELFF. CDR3 coding DNA: TGTGCCAGCAGGAGGGACTTCCCATCCGGGGAGCTGTTTTTT.

The genes are TRBV5-1 and TRBJ2-1; 8 bases align to TRBD2. Germline assignment: CDR1 SGHRS and CDR2 YFSETQ. V lost 1 base, J lost 4 bases, and 13 bases stayed unmatched. The CDR3 has 18 residues. The CDR3 coding sequence is TGCGCCAGCAGCTTGTCTTCCCAGACTAGCGCATTATACAATGAGCAGTTCTTC. Encoded protein: CASSLSSQTSALYNEQFF.

The V call is TRBV5-1, the J call TRBJ1-5, with D possibly being TRBD1 (5 bases). Trimming cost V 0 bases and J 7 bases, with 11 bases left between them. The length of the CDR3 is 14 residues. Germline values: CDR1 SGHRS, CDR2 YFSETQ. The CDR3 sequence is CASSLEAGRQPQHF. CDR3 coding DNA: TGCGCCAGCAGCTTGGAGGCAGGGCGGCAGCCCCAGCATTTT. Complete variable domain (other parts from reference TRBV5-1 and TRBJ1-5): KAGVTQTPRYLIKTRGQQVTLSCSPISGHRSVSWYQQTPGQGLQFLFEYFSETQRNKGNFPGRFSGRQFSNSRSEMNVSTLELGDSALYLCASSLEAGRQPQHFGDGTRLSIL.

The V call is TRBV5-1, the J call TRBJ1-1; TRBD1 is a possible D gene (6 bases). The CDR3 sequence is 16 residues long. Germline CDR1 reads SGHRS; CDR2 reads YFSETQ. V was cut by 0 bases and J by 0 bases, with 12 bases left in between. The CDR3 coding sequence is TGCGCCAGCAGCTTGGGGGCACAGGGACTGAACACTGAAGCTTTCTTT. The encoded protein is CASSLGAQGLNTEAFF.

V gene TRBV9 combines with J gene TRBJ1-5, with D unclear. This CDR3 is built from 13 residues. Trimming left V 0 bases short and J 9 bases short, with 10 bases between. Germline CDR1 is SGDLS and CDR2 is YYNGEE. DNA of the CDR3: TGTGCCAGCAGCGTAGTGTGTTCTTGGCCCCAGCATTTT. Encoded protein: CASSVVCSWPQHF.

The rearrangement uses TRBV2 and TRBJ2-3, with a tentative D call TRBD1 (6 bases). Germline values: CDR1 SNHLY, CDR2 FYNNEI. V shed 0 bases and J shed 1 base, with 14 bases lying between them. The CDR3 consists of 17 residues. CDR3 sequence reads: CASSEAYGGAGTDTQYF. CDR3 in DNA: TGTGCCAGCAGTGAAGCGTATGGGGGCGCCGGCACAGATACGCAGTATTTT.

The V and J genes are TRBV7-6 and TRBJ2-5, with D maybe TRBD2 (6 bases). The CDR3 has 14 residues. V lost 7 bases and J lost 5, with 17 bases in between. Germline CDR1 reads SGHVS; CDR2 reads FNYEAQ. CDR3 in DNA: TGTGCCAGCAAGGTCTCTACGGGGGATGAGACCCAGTACTTC. Its protein product is CASKVSTGDETQYF.

This sequence joins TRBV2 and TRBJ2-7; TRBD1 might be the D (5 bases). Looked up from germline, CDR1 is SNHLY and CDR2 is FYNNEI. This CDR3 is 12 amino acids long. Trimming left V 8 bases short and J 9 bases short, with 17 bases between. The CDR3 nucleotides are TGTGCCAGCTTTACCCGGCAGGGATCGCAGTACTTC. Translating gives CASFTRQGSQYF.

The chain is built from TRBV15 and TRBJ2-5; TRBD2 matches at 8 bases. The CDR3 has 15 amino acids. The junction had 2 bases not matched to a gene; V was cut back by 1 base and J by 1 base. The germline V gene has CDR1 LNHNV and CDR2 YYDKDF (reference sequence). Here the CDR3 reads CATSRGSGGQETQYF. Written as DNA, the CDR3 is TGTGCCACCAGCAGAGGGAGCGGGGGCCAAGAGACCCAGTACTTC.

V and J are TRBV7-2 and TRBJ2-3, with 7 bases identical to TRBD1. Germline V gives CDR1 SGHTA, CDR2 FQGNSA. V was clipped by 5 bases and J by 2 bases; unmatched bases: 4. CDR3 size: 14 residues. The CDR3 DNA reads TGTGCCAGCAGCCGGGACAGATACACAGATACGCAGTATTTT. This encodes CASSRDRYTDTQYF.

This chain links TRBV5-4 with TRBJ1-3, with 9 nucleotides matching TRBD1. The V gene's germline CDR1 is SGHNT and CDR2 YYREEE (reference sequence). The CDR3 has 14 residues. Unmatched junction bases numbered 3, after V lost 4 bases and J lost 4 bases. CDR3 amino acids: CASSGGTGGNTIYF. CDR3 DNA sequence: TGTGCCAGCAGCGGAGGGACAGGGGGAAACACCATATATTTT.

The chain has TRBV2 and TRBJ2-7; D not resolved. The CDR3 consists of 12 residues. The ends were cut back, 8 bases at V and 6 bases at J, with 14 bases in the middle. Germline V lookup: CDR1 SNHLY, CDR2 FYNNEI. CDR3 in DNA: TGTGCCAGCCGCCGATTATTACTCGAGCAGTACTTC. This encodes CASRRLLLEQYF. Combining the CDR3 with reference TRBV2 and TRBJ2-7 gives the whole variable domain EPEVTQTPSHQVTQMGQEVILRCVPISNHLYFYWYRQILGQKVEFLVSFYNNEISEKSEIFDDQFSVERPDGSNFTLKIRSTKLEDSAMYFCASRRLLLEQYFGPGTRLTVT.

The chain uses TRBV7-9 and TRBJ2-2; maybe TRBD2 (5 bases). Trimming removed 1 base from V and 8 bases from J, with 14 bases in between. Germline V lookup: CDR1 SEHNR, CDR2 FQNEAQ (reference sequence). The length of the CDR3 is 15 residues. The CDR3 sequence: CASSLVSGAEGELFF. CDR3 nucleotides: TGTGCCAGCAGCTTAGTGAGCGGAGCGGAGGGGGAGCTGTTTTTT.

The chain carries TRBV6-2 or TRBV6-3 and TRBJ1-2; D gene unclear. V was cut by 5 bases and J by 3 bases, with 13 bases left in between. Germline V gene sequence: CDR1 MNHEY, CDR2 SVGEGT. The CDR3 covers 14 residues. The CDR3 loop reads CASSLYDADYGYTF. The CDR3 DNA reads as TGTGCCAGCAGTCTTTACGACGCGGACTATGGCTACACCTTC.

The chain carries TRBV28 and TRBJ2-3; 14 bases map to TRBD2. V was pared by 6 bases and J by 8 bases, with 16 bases of the junction left unmatched. Germline V lookup: CDR1 MDHEN, CDR2 SYDVKM. The CDR3 is 18 residues long. This CDR3 is CASSSLPGTSGGLSTQYF. In DNA form, the CDR3 reads TGTGCCAGCAGCTCCCTCCCCGGGACTAGCGGGGGCCTCAGTACGCAGTATTTT.

To note about this clone: At one boundary the junction diverges from the germline segment, which might be a read error. The chain has TRBV6-6 and TRBJ2-5; 8 bases match TRBD1. This CDR3 contains 15 residues. Germline CDR1 MNHNY, CDR2 SVGAGI (reference sequence). The CDR3 nucleotides are TGTGCCAGCAGTGACTCAGGGGGCCCCCAAGAGACCCAGTACTTC. Protein: CASSDSGGPQETQYF.

The genes are TRBV24-1 and TRBJ2-1, with TRBD1 as a possible D gene (6 bases). Germline CDR1 is KGHDR and CDR2 is SFDVKD. Trimming removed 9 bases at V and 11 bases at J, with 19 bases between. The CDR3 length is 13 residues. The CDR3 nucleotides are TGTGCCACCTCGTGGGACACTTCTGATCAGCAGTTCTTC. Its protein is CATSWDTSDQQFF.

V and J are TRBV19 and TRBJ2-3, with TRBD1 matching 9 bases. CDR1 and CDR2 from the germline V gene are LNHDA and SQIVND (reference sequence). J gave up 2 bases and V 6 bases, and 9 bases lay outside the gene matches. This CDR3 has 16 amino acids. CDR3 nucleotides: TGTGCCAGTAGGAAACGGACAGGGGAAGTCACAGATACGCAGTATTTT. Protein: CASRKRTGEVTDTQYF.

This chain joins TRBV28 and TRBJ2-7; 9 nucleotides align to TRBD1. Trimming took 6 bases from V and 3 from J; bases not matched to a gene: 3. The CDR3 sequence is 13 residues long. CDR1 is MDHEN, CDR2 SYDVKM, per germline. The CDR3 DNA reads TGTGCCAGCAGGATGACAGGGGGCTACGAGCAGTACTTC. Residues: CASRMTGGYEQYF.

This clone has more than one count but fewer than ten. The CDR3 is CASMRTAAEFF. DNA of the CDR3: TGTGCCAGCATGAGGACTGCAGCGGAATTCTTC. The chain couples TRBV2 to TRBJ2-1, with a possible D match to TRBD2 (5 bases). The germline V gene has CDR1 SNHLY and CDR2 FYNNEI. V was pared by 7 bases and J by 16 bases, with 17 bases between. This CDR3 has 11 residues. The whole variable domain, remainder taken from reference TRBV2 and TRBJ2-1, is EPEVTQTPSHQVTQMGQEVILRCVPISNHLYFYWYRQILGQKVEFLVSFYNNEISEKSEIFDDQFSVERPDGSNFTLKIRSTKLEDSAMYFCASMRTAAEFFGPGTRLTVL.